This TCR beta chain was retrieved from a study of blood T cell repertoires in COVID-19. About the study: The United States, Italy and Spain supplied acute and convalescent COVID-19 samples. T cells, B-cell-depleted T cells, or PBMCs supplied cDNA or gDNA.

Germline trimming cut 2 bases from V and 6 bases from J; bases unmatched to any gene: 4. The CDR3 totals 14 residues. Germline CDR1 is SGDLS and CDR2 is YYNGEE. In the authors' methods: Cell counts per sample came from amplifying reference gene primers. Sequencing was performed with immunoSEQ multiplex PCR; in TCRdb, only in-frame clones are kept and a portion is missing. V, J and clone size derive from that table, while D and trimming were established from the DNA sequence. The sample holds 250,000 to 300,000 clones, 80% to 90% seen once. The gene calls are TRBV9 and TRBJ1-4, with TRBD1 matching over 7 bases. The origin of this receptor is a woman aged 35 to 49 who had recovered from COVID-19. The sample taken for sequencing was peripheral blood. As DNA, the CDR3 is TGTGCCAGCAGCGTTACAGGGGTGGATGAAAAACTGTTTTTT. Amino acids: CASSVTGVDEKLFF.